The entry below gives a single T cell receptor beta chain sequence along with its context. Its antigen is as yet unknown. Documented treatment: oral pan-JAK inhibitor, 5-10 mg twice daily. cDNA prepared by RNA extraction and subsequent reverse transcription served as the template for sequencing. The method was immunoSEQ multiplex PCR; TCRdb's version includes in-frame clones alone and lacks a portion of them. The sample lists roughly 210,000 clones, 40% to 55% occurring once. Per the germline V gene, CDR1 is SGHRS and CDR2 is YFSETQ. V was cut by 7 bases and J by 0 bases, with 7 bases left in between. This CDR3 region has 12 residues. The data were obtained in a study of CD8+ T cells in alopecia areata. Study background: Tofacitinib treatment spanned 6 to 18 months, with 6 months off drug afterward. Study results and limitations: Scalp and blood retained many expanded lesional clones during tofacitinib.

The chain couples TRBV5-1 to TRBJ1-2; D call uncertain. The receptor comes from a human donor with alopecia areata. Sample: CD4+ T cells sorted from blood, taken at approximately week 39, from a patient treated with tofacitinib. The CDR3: CASGLANYGYTF. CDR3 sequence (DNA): TGCGCCAGCGGTCTAGCTAACTATGGCTACACCTTC.